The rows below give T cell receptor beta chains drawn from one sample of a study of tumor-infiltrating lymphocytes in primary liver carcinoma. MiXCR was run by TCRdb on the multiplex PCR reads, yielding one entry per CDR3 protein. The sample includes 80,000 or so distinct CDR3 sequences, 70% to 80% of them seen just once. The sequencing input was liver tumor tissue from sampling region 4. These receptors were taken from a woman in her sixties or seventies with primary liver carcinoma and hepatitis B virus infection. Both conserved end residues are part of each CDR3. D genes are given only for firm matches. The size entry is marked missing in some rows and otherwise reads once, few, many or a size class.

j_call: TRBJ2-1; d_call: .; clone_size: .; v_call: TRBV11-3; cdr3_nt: TGTGCCATCAGCCCTCGGAGTAGTGGGAACAATGAGCAGTTCTTC; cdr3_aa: CAISPRSSGNNEQFF
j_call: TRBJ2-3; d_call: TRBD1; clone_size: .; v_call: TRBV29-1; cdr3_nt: TGCAGCGTTGGGGACAGGACCCCAGATACGCAGTATTTT; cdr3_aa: CSVGDRTPDTQYF
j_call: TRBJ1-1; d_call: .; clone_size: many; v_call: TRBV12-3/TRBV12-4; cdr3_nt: TGTGCCAGCAGTCATGGACGGAACACTGAAGCTTTCTTT; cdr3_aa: CASSHGRNTEAFF
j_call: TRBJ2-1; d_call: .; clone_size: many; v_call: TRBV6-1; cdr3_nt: TGTGCCAGCAGTATCGTGGGCGCCTACAATGAGCAGTTCTTC; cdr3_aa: CASSIVGAYNEQFF
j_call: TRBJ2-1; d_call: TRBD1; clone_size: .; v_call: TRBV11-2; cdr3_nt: TGTGCCTGCAGCTTAACCCACGAACAGGGATACAGGGGTGAGCAGTTCTTC; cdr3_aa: CACSLTHEQGYRGEQFF
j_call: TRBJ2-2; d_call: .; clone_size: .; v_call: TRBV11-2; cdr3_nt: TGTGCCAACAGCACGGGACCTACAGGAGGGGAGCTGTTTTTT; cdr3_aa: CANSTGPTGGELFF
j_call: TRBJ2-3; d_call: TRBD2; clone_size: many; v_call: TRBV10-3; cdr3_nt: TGTGCCATCAACGGGATAGCGGGAGGGCCCCACGCAGATACGCAGTATTTT; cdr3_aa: CAINGIAGGPHADTQYF
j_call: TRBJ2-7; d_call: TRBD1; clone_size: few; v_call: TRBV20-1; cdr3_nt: TGCAGTGCTAGATCTGGACAGGGGTTTGGGTACGAGCAGTACTTC; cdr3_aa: CSARSGQGFGYEQYF
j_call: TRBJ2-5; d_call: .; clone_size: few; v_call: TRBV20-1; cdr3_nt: TGCAGTGCTCCCCGGCGGCGGGTCCAGTACTTC; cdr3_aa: CSAPRRRVQYF
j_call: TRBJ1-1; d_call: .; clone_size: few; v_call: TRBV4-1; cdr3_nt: TGCGCCAGCAGCCAAGGACCACTGGGGACTGAAGCTTCCTTT; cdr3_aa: CASSQGPLGTEASF
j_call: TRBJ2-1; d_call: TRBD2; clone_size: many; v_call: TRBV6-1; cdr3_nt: TGTGCCAGCAGTGAAGGCGGGAGCAGGTACAATGAGCAGTTCTTC; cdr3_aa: CASSEGGSRYNEQFF
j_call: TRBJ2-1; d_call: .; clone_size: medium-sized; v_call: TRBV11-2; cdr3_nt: TGTGCCAGCAGCTTAGAGGGGAGTCTCCTCAATGAGCAGTTCTTC; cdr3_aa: CASSLEGSLLNEQFF
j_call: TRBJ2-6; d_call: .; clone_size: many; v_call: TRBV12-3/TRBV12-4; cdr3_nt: TGTGCCAGCAGTTTAGCGGCGGGCAACGTCCTGACTTTC; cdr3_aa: CASSLAAGNVLTF
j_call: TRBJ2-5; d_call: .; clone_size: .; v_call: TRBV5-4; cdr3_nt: TGTGCCAGTAGTGGACGGCCGCAAGAGGCCCAGTACTTC; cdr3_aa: CASSGRPQEAQYF
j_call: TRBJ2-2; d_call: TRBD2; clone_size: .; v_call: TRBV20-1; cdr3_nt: TGCAGTGCTAGAGATAGGAGAGGACTAGCGGACACCGGGGAGCTGTTTTTT; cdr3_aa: CSARDRRGLADTGELFF
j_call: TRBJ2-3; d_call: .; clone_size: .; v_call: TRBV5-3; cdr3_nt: TGTGCCAGAAGCTTGGTTGCCGAAGAAATTCTTACAGATACGCAGTATTTT; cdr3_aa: CARSLVAEEILTDTQYF
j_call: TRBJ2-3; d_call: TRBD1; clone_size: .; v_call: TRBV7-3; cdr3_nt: TGTGCCAGCAGCTTAACCCGGACAGGGCTAAGCACAGATACGCAGTATTTT; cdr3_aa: CASSLTRTGLSTDTQYF
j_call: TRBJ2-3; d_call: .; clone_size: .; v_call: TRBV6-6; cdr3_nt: TGTGGCAGCAGTTACTGCGGGCGTCGCACAGATACGCAGTATTTT; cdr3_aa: CGSSYCGRRTDTQYF
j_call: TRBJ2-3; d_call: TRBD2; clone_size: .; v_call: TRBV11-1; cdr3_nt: TGTGCCGGCAGCATAAGGCAACGTGCGGGAGAGTCTCAGTTT; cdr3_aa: CAGSIRQRAGESQF
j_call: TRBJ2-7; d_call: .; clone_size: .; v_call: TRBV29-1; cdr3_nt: TGCAGCGTTACGCGACACTCGGCTGGCGAGCAGCACTTC; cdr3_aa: CSVTRHSAGEQHF
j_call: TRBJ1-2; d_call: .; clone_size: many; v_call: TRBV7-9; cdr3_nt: TGTGCCAGCAGCTTTAGGGAGGAGGATGGCTACACCTTC; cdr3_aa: CASSFREEDGYTF
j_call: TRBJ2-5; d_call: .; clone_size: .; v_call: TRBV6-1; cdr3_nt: TGTGCCACCAGAGTGGGGGACTCCTACACTGAGCAGTACTTC; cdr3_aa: CATRVGDSYTEQYF
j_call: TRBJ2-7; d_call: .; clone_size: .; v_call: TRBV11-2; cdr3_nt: TGTGCTAGCAGCTCTCACCTGGGACGGAATTACGAGCAGTACTTC; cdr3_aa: CASSSHLGRNYEQYF
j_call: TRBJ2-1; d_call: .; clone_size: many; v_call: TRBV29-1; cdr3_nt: TGCAGCGTTGGGTCAGCCGGCTACAATGAGCAGTTCTTC; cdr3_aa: CSVGSAGYNEQFF
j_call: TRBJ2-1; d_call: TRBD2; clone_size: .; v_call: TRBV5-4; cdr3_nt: TGCGTCAGCAGCTTGGGGACTAGCGTGAGTACCTACAATGAGCAGTTCTTC; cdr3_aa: CVSSLGTSVSTYNEQFF
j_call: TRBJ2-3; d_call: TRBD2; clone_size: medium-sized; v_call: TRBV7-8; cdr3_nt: TGTGCCAGCAGCTTATCGCCGGGACTAGCGGCGTATTTT; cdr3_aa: CASSLSPGLAAYF
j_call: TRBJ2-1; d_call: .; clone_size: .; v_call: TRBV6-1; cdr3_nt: TGTGCGAGCAGTCATGGGCTGAGGCGAGACCAGAATGAGCAGTTCTTC; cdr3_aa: CASSHGLRRDQNEQFF
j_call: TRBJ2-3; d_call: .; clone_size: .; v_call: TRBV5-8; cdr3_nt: TGTGCCAGCAGCTTGAAGCCCGGGAGCCCTAGCACAGGTACGCAGTATTTT; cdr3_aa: CASSLKPGSPSTGTQYF
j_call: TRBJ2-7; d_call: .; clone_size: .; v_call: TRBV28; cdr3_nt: TGCGCCAGCAGCTTGACAGGCGCCGGGGAGCAGTACTTC; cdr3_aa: CASSLTGAGEQYF
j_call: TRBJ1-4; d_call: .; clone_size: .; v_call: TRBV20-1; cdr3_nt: TGCAGTACTCGGTCAGGCCTTAATGAAAAACTGTTTTTT; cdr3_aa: CSTRSGLNEKLFF
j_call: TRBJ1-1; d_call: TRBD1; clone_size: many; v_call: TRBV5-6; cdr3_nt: TGTGCCAGCAGCTTGGCCACAGGACAGGGCTGGAACACTGAAGCTTTCTTT; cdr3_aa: CASSLATGQGWNTEAFF
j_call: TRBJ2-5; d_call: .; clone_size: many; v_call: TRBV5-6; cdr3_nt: TGTGCCAGCAGCTTTCCCCAGGGAACGGTAGAAGAGACCCAGTACTTC; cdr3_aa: CASSFPQGTVEETQYF
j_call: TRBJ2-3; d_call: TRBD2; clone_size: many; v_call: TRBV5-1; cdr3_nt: TGCGCCAGCAGCATCGGGACTAGCGGGAACACAGATACGCAGTATTTT; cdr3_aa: CASSIGTSGNTDTQYF
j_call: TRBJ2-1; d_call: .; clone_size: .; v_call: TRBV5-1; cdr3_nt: TGCGCCAGCAGCTTGGATGGGTACTGGAACTACAATGAGCAGTTCTTC; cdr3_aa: CASSLDGYWNYNEQFF
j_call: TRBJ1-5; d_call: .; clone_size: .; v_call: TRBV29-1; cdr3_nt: TGCAGCGTTGTAGGTGGGTGGAATCAGCCCCAGCATTTT; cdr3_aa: CSVVGGWNQPQHF
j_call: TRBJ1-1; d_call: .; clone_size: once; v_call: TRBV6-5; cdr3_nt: TGTGCCAGCAGAGGGCTACGTCAAGGGGTGAACACTGAAGCTTTCTTT; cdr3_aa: CASRGLRQGVNTEAFF
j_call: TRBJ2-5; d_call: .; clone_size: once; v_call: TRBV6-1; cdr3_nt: TGTGCCAGCAGTGGAAGAGGGGACTTCTTGGAGACCCAGTACTTC; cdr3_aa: CASSGRGDFLETQYF
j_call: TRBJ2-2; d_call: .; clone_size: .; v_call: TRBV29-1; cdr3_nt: TGCAGTGTTGTTGTCAGCCTGAACACCGGGGAGCTGTTTTTT; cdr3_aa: CSVVVSLNTGELFF
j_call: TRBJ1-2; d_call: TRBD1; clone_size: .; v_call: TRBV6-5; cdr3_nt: TGTGTCAGCGGTCTAGGGGGACAGGGAAGGGGCTATGGCTACACCTTC; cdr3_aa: CVSGLGGQGRGYGYTF
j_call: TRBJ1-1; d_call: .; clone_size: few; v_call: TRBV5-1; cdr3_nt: TGCGCCAGCAGTAGGGACATTAACGCTGAAGCTTTCTTT; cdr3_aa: CASSRDINAEAFF
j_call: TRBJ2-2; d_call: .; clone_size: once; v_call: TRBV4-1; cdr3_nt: TGCTCCAGCAGCCAAGCAGACATGGGATTTCCGACCGGGGAGTTGTTTTTT; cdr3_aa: CSSSQADMGFPTGELFF
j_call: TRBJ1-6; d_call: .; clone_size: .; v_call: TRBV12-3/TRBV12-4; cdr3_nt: TGTGCCTGTCGGGGGTATCCATATAATTCACCCCTCCATTTT; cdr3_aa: CACRGYPYNSPLHF
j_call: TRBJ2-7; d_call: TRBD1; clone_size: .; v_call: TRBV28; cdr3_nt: TGTGTCAGCAGTTGGACAGGGGCGATCTCCTACGAGCAGTACTTC; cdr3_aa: CVSSWTGAISYEQYF
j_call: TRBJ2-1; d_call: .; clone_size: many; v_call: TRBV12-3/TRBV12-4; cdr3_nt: TGTGCCAGCAGTTTCGGCCGAGACAATGAGCAGTTCTTC; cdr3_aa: CASSFGRDNEQFF
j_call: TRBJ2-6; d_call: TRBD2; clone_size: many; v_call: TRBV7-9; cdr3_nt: TGTGCCAGCAGCTTACTAGCGGGTTACTCTGGGGCCAACGTCCTGACTTTC; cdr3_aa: CASSLLAGYSGANVLTF
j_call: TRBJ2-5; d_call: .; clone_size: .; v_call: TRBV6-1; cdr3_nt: TGTGCCAGCAGTCCCCGGGATAGGGATCGGGAGACCCAGTACTTC; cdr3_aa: CASSPRDRDRETQYF
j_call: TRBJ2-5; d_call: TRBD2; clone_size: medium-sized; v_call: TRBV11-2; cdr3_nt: TGTGCCAGCAGCTTCAGCGGGAGGAAAGAGACCCAGTACTTC; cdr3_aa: CASSFSGRKETQYF
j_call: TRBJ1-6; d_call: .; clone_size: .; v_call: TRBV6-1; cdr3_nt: TGTGCCAGCGGTGCGTCGTATAGCTCCTATAATTTACCCCTCCACTTT; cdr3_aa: CASGASYSSYNLPLHF
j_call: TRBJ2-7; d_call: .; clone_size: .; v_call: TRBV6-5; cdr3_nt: TGTGCCAGCAGTCCCGGGGGATACGGCTACGAGCAGCACTTC; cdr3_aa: CASSPGGYGYEQHF
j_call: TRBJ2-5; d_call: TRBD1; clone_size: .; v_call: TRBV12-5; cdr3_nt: TGTGCTACTGGTTTGGAGACAGGGAAGGTGGGACAAGAGACCCGGTACTTC; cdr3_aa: CATGLETGKVGQETRYF
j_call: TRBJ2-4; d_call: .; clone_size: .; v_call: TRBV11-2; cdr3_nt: TGTGCCAGCAGCTTGGATGGTTGGGAGTGCGACATTCAGTACTTC; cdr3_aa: CASSLDGWECDIQYF
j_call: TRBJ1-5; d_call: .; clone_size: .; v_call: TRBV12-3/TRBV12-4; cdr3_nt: TGTACCAGCAGTGGAATAGGGGGGCGTCAGCCCCAGCATTTT; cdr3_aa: CTSSGIGGRQPQHF
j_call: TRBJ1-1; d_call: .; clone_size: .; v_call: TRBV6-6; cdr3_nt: TGTGCCATCTTGCCGGGGCACAGCCCCGGGGAGACTGAAGCTTTCTTT; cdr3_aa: CAILPGHSPGETEAFF
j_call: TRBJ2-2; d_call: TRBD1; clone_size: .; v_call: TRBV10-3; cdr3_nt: TGTGCCGTCCGACGTAGTACAGGGGAGTCGTTTTTT; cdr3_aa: CAVRRSTGESFF
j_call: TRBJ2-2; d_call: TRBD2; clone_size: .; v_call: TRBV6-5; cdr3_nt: TGTGCCAACAGACCTTGGGGTAGCGGGAGGGCGGGGACCACCGGGGAGCTGTTTTTT; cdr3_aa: CANRPWGSGRAGTTGELFF
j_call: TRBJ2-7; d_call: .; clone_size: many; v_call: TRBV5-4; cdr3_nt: TGTGCCAGCAGCTTCGCCGGGACTTTCTACGAGCAGTACTTC; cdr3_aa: CASSFAGTFYEQYF
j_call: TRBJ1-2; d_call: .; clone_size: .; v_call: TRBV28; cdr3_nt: TGTGCCAGCAGTTTGAAATCAGGGCTTAACCATGGCTACACCTTC; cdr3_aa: CASSLKSGLNHGYTF
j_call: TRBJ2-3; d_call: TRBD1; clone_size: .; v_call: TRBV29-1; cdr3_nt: TGCAGCGTTGAAGCGTTGGACAGGGTGGGCGTTAGCACGGATACGCAGTATTTT; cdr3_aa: CSVEALDRVGVSTDTQYF
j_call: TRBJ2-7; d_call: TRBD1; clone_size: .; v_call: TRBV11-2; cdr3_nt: TGTGCCAGCAACTCTCACCTGGGACAGTTTTACGGGCAGTACTTC; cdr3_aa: CASNSHLGQFYGQYF